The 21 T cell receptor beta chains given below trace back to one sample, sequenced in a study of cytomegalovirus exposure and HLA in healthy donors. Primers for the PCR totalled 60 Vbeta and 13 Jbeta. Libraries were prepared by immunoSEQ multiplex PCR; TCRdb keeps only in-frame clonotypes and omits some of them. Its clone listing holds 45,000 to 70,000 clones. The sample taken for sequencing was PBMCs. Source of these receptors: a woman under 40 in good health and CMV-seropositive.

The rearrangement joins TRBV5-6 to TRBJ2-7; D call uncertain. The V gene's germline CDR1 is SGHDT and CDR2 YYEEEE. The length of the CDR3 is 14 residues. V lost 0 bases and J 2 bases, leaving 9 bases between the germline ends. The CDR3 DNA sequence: TGTGCCAGCAGCTTGGCGGGTCGCGCCTACGAGCAGTACTTC. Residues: CASSLAGRAYEQYF.

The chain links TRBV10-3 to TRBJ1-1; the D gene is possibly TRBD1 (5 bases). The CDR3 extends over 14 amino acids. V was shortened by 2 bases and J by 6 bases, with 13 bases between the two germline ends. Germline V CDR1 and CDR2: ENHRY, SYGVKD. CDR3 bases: TGTGCCATCAGTGAGAAAGACAGCCAGGCTGAAGCTTTCTTT. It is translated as CAISEKDSQAEAFF.

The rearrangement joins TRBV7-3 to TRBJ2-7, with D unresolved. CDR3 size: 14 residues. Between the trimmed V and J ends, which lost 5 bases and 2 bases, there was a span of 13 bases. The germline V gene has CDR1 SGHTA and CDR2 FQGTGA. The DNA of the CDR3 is TGTGCCAGCAGCCCCGGGTACGGTGCCTACGAGCAGTACTTC. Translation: CASSPGYGAYEQYF.

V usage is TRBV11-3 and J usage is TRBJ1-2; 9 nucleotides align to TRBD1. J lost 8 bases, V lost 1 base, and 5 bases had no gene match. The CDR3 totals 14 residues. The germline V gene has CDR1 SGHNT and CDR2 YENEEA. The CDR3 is CASSLVGQGSGYTF. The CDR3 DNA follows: TGTGCCAGCAGCTTAGTAGGACAGGGGAGCGGCTACACCTTC. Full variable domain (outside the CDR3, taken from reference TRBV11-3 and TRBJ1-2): EAGVVQSPRYKIIEKKQPVAFWCNPISGHNTLYWYLQNLGQGPELLIRYENEEAVDDSQLPKDRFSAERLKGVDSTLKIQPAELGDSAVYLCASSLVGQGSGYTFGSGTRLTVV.

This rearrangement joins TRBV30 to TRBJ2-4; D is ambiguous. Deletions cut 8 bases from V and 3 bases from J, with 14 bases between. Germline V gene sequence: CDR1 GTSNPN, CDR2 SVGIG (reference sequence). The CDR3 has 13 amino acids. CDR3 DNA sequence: TGTGCCCGGAAGGTGTGGAGCAAAAACATTCAGTACTTC. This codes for CARKVWSKNIQYF.

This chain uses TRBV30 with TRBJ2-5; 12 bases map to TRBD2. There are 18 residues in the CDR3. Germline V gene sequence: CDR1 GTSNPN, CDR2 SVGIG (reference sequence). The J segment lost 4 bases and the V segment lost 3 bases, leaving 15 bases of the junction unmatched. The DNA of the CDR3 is TGTGCCTGGAGGCCGTTACTAGCGGGAGGAAGGGTCGTAGAGACCCAGTACTTC. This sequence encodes CAWRPLLAGGRVVETQYF.

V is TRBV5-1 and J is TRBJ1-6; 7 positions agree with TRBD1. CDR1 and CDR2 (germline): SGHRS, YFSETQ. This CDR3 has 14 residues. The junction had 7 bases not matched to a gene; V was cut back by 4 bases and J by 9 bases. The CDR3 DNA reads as TGCGCCAGCAGCCCCGACAGGGTTGGTTCACCCCTCCACTTT. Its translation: CASSPDRVGSPLHF.

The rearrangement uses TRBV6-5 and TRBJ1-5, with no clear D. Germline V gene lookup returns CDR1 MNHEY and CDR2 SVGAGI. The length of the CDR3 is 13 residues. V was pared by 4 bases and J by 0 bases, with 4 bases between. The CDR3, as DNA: TGTGCCAGCAGTTTAGATAGCAATCAGCCCCAGCATTTT. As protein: CASSLDSNQPQHF.

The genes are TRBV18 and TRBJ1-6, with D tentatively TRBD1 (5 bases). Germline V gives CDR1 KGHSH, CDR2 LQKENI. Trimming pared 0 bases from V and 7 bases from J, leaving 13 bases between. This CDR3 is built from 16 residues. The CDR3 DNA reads TGTGCCAGCTCACCACCAGTGGGCAGGGAAAATTCACCCCTCCACTTT. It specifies CASSPPVGRENSPLHF.

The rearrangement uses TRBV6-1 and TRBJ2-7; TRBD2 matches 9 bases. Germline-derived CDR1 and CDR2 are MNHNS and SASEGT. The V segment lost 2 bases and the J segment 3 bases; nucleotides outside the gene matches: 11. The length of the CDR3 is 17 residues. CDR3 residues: CASSEFKAGGTDYEQYF. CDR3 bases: TGTGCCAGCAGTGAATTTAAGGCGGGGGGGACAGACTACGAGCAGTACTTC.

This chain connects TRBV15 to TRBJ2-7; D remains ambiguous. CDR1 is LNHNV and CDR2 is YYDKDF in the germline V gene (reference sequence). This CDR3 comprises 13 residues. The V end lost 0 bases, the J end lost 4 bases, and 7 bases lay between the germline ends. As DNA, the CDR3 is TGTGCCACCAGCAGAGATATCGGGTACGAGCAGTACTTC. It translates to CATSRDIGYEQYF. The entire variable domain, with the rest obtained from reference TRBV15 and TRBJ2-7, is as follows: DAMVIQNPRYQVTQFGKPVTLSCSQTLNHNVMYWYQQKSSQAPKLLFHYYDKDFNNEADTPDNFQSRRPNTSFCFLDIRSPGLGDTAMYLCATSRDIGYEQYFGPGTRLTVT.

The CDR3 sequence is CASSYTYATEAFF. The CDR3 bases are TGTGCCAGCAGTTACACCTACGCCACTGAAGCTTTCTTT. The chain joins TRBV6-6 to TRBJ1-1; D remains ambiguous. The CDR3 has 13 amino acids. Germline V gives CDR1 MNHNY, CDR2 SVGAGI (reference sequence). V lost 2 bases and J 4 bases, leaving 8 bases between the germline ends.

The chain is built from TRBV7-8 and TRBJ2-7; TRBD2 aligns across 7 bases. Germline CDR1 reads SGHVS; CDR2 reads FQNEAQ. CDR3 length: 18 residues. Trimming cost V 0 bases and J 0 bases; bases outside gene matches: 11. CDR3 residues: CASSLARRLAEPSYEQYF. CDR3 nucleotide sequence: TGTGCCAGCAGCTTAGCGCGGCGGCTAGCGGAGCCCTCCTACGAGCAGTACTTC.

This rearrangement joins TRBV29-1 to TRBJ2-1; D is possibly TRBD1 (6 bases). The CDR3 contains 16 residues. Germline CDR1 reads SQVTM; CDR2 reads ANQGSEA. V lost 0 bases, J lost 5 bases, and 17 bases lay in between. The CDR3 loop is CSVEDPDRRSDNEQFF. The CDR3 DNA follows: TGCAGCGTTGAAGATCCCGACAGGAGGTCCGACAATGAGCAGTTCTTC.

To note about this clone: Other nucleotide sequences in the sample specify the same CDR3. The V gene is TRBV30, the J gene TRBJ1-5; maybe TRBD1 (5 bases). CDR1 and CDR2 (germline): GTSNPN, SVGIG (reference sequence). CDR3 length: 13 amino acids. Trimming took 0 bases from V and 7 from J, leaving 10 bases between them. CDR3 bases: TGTGCCTGGAGTGTAGGGGAATCGCAGCCCCAGCATTTT. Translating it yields CAWSVGESQPQHF.

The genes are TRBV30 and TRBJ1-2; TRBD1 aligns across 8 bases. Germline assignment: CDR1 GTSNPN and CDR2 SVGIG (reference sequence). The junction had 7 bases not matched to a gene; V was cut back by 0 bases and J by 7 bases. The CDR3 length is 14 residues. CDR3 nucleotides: TGTGCCTGGAGTGTTATAACAGGGGGGTTTGGCTACACCTTC. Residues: CAWSVITGGFGYTF.

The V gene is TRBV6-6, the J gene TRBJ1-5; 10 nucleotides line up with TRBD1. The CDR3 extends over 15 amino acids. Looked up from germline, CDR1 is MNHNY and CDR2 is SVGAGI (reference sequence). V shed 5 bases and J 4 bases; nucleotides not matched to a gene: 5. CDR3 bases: TGTGCCAGCAGTCCATGGGACAGGGGAAATCAGCCCCAGCATTTT. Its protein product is CASSPWDRGNQPQHF.

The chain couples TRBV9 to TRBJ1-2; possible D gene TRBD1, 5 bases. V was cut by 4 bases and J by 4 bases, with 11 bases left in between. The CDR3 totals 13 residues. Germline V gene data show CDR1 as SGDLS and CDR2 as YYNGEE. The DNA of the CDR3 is TGTGCCAGCAGCTCGGGACTAAGCTATGGCTACACCTTC. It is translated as CASSSGLSYGYTF. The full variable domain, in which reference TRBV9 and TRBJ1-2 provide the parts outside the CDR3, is DSGVTQTPKHLITATGQRVTLRCSPRSGDLSVYWYQQSLDQGLQFLIQYYNGEERAKGNILERFSAQQFPDLHSELNLSSLELGDSALYFCASSSGLSYGYTFGSGTRLTVV.

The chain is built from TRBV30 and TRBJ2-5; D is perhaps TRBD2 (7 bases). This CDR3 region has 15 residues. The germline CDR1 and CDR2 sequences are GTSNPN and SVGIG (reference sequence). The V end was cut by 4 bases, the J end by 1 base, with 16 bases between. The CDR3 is CAWTKRGGAQETQYF. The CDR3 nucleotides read TGTGCCTGGACCAAGAGGGGGGGGGCCCAAGAGACCCAGTACTTC.

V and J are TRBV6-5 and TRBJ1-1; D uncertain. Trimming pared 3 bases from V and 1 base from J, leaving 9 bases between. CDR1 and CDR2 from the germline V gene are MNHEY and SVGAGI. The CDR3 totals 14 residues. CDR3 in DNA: TGTGCCAGCAGTTATTCGACACCGAACACTGAAGCTTTCTTT. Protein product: CASSYSTPNTEAFF.

CDR3 sequence: CAWSVHSNYGYTF. The CDR3 DNA reads as TGTGCCTGGAGTGTACATTCGAACTATGGCTACACCTTC. The chain carries TRBV30 and TRBJ1-2; no firm D call. Trimming stripped 0 bases from V and 2 bases from J, with 7 bases between. This CDR3 spans 13 amino acids. CDR1 and CDR2 (germline): GTSNPN, SVGIG (reference sequence).